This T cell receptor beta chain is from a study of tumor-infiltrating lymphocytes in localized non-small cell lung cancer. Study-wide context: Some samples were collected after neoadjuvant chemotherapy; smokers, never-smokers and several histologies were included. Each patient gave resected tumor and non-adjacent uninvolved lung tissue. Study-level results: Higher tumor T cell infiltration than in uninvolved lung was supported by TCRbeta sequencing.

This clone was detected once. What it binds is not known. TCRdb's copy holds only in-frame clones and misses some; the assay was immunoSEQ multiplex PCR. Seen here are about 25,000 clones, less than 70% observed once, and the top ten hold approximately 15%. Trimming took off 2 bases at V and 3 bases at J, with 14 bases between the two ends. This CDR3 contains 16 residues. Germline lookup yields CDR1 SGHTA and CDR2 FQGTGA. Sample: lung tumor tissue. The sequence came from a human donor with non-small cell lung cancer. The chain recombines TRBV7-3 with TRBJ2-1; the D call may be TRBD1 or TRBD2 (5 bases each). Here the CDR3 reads CASSLGGPINYNEQFF. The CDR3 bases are TGTGCCAGCAGCTTAGGGGGTCCCATCAACTACAATGAGCAGTTCTTC.